The clone carrying this TCR beta chain was seen more than once but under ten times. Antigen unknown. Trimming cost V 6 bases and J 2 bases; bases outside gene matches: 12. The CDR3 extends over 16 amino acids. This sample is part of a study of blood T cells in healthy people across ages. Notes on the study in general: Diversity figures based on one million T cells were deemed too low. Changes in expanded clonotypes were possibly confounded, as the CMV status of donors was unknown.

All donors came from Russia, were Caucasian and healthy, and spanned ages about 6 to 100. With a J-beta primer mix and a sample-barcoded 5' primer, a second PCR ran roughly 6 to 11 cycles. Each cDNA was tagged by a template-switch adaptor containing 12 random nucleotides. TCRdb recomputed calls from the 5' RACE reads with MiXCR, one row per CDR3 protein. The table includes 800,000 to 1,000,000 distinct CDR3 sequences, under 50% detected once. The specimen was blood. The TCR was taken from a man between 25 and 39 years old in good health. The chain carries TRBV12-3 or TRBV12-4 and TRBJ2-7; 8 nucleotides align to TRBD1. Written as DNA, the CDR3 is TGTGCCAGCAGCTCCACCCGGGACAGGTCTCCCTACGAGCAGTACTTC. Its protein is CASSSTRDRSPYEQYF.